This paragraph covers one T cell receptor beta chain sequence. This clone was detected ten times or more. The specificity of this receptor is unknown. Read data end 3 residues before the CDR3 end; the end is taken from the germline J gene. The sample comes from a study of T cell clonality in common variable immunodeficiency (dated by TCRdb to between 2015 and 2017). Broader findings and caveats from the paper: Despite equal DNA input, controls averaged around 87,000 unique sequences per sample versus roughly 32,000 in CVID samples. The authors noted that sequencing repertoires of T cell subpopulations would be needed to clarify what caused the increased clonality in CVID. Compared with healthy controls, CVID subjects showed increased TCRbeta clonality (t-test p = 0.018), a feature most characteristic of about a third of subjects. CVID TCRbeta sequences were reported to have fewer deletions and N-nucleotide insertions and to lack highly modified clones with 13 or more V deletions. Fewer TCRbeta clones were shared among CVID subjects than among healthy controls (p < 0.0001). Patient heterogeneity within the CVID cohort put limits on correlating repertoire features with clinical complications.

CVID samples and control samples contributed equivalent amounts of genomic DNA as sequencing input. For every sample, a 60 bp segment covering the rearranged TCRbeta CDR3 region was amplified and then sequenced. The immunoSEQ assay, a bias-corrected multiplex PCR combined with high-throughput sequencing, was used to amplify TCRbeta. Concerning the study's data processing: Each unique nucleotide sequence was treated as a clone and annotated with V, D and J genes, copy number and frequency. Sequences were labeled productive if in frame, and non-productive if out of frame or containing stop codons. As previously described, clonality was computed from Shannon's entropy. Mean CDR3 Kyte-Doolittle hydropathy was derived from the predicted amino acid sequences of productive clones. The R hclust function was used to hierarchically cluster scaled V gene usage with Manhattan distance and complete linkage. Sharing of clones by CDR3 amino acid sequence was evaluated by resampling 12 repertoires per group over 100 rounds. The repertoires were screened for over 60 published EBV-specific TCRbeta sequences and fewer than 300 published CMV-specific TCRbeta sequences. A couple of CVID samples that yielded fewer than 10,000 sequences were excluded from the analysis, so approximately 40 CVID repertoires were retained. Imported from immuneACCESS, the table was reduced by TCRdb to in-frame sequences with V and J called. These copies leave out some clones; in studies compared against another copy, an unresolved V gene accounts for under half, and the cause of the remainder is not known. From that table come the V and J calls and clone size; the DNA was used to work out D and trimming. The sample records 30,000 to 40,000 clones, none occurring a single time. The ten top clones hold 3.8% of the sample.

Predominantly Caucasian heritage was noted among both the CVID patients and the healthy controls. Heparinized peripheral whole blood samples of about 4.5 to 8.5 ml were obtained from each donor. Genomic DNA from adults with common variable immune deficiency (CVID) and from healthy adult controls was used for sequencing of TCRbeta CDR3 repertoires. The control group was made up of roughly 22 healthy adult volunteers (around 10 male and 12 female) whose ages ranged from 23 to 66 years, with a mean age of approximately 35. Diluted blood was density-centrifuged over Hypaque 1077 or Ficoll-Paque to isolate peripheral blood mononuclear cells. Unsorted mononuclear cells served as the source of genomic DNA, which was extracted either by Qiagen column purification or by a centrifugation-based method. Its CDR3 holds 11 amino acids, cysteine through phenylalanine. Of the CDR3's DNA, 24 bases were read; they are in frame from base 1. From the germline V gene (reference sequence), CDR1 is DFQATT and CDR2 is SNEGSKA.

Sequenced sample: peripheral blood mononuclear cells. This TCR was recovered from a person between 18 and 75 years old in good health. This receptor chain uses TRBV20-1 and TRBJ1-1, with the D gene not confidently named. The CDR3 bases that were read are TGCAGTGCTAGAGATCGTACGCGG. This translates into CSARDRTR. The entire CDR3 protein is CSARDRTRAFF.